This TCR beta chain was documented in a study of blood T cell repertoires in COVID-19. Overall study context: Donors in the United States, Italy and Spain gave samples during acute or convalescent COVID-19. Sample material is recorded as cDNA or gDNA derived from T cells, B-cell-depleted T cells, or PBMCs.

Original processing methods: Amplified reference gene primers provided the basis for estimating nucleated cell counts. Assay: immunoSEQ multiplex PCR; the TCRdb copy retains only in-frame clones and omits some. V and J calls plus clone size are reproduced from that table; the DNA served to infer D and trimming. The table has 25,000 to 30,000 clones, approximately 88% seen once; the top ten hold 2.7%. The length of the CDR3 is 14 residues. Germline CDR1 and CDR2: SNHLY and FYNNEI. V dropped 8 bases and J dropped 6; count of bases not matched to a gene: 9. The sequenced sample consisted of peripheral blood. J is TRBJ2-2 and V is TRBV2, with TRBD1 matching 7 bases. This sequence was found in a human donor in a cohort sampled during active COVID-19. The CDR3 DNA reads TGTGCCAGCTCAGAGGGGGCTGCCGCCGGGGAGCTGTTTTTT. Its protein product is CASSEGAAAGELFF.